The clone carrying this T cell receptor (beta chain) was counted only a few times. Its antigen remains unidentified. MiXCR, applied by TCRdb to the RT-PCR reads, yields one record per CDR3 protein. The data contain 450,000 to 600,000 distinct CDR3 sequences, approximately 15% of them singletons. CDR1 is SGHKS, CDR2 YYEKEE, per germline (reference sequence). The CDR3 length is 15 residues. The J segment lost 3 bases and the V segment lost 2 bases, leaving 2 bases of the junction unmatched. This sample was included in a study of response to subunit inactivated influenza vaccine. The study, taken as a whole, reports: With each seasonal influenza vaccination, the authors suggested, few new T cells are recruited.

Sequencing used CD4+ T cells sorted from PBMCs, obtained roughly 24 months after vaccination. The chain couples TRBV5-5 to TRBJ2-1; 10 nucleotides match TRBD2. The source is a man in his fifties or sixties who received an inactivated influenza vaccine. CDR3 DNA: TGTGCCAGCAGCTTTGGGACTAGCGTCTACAATGAGCAGTTCTTC. Protein: CASSFGTSVYNEQFF.